What follows are 21 T cell receptor beta chains derived from one specimen sequenced in a study of blood T cells in healthy people across ages. Alongside a J-beta primer mix, a sample-barcoded 5' primer served in a second PCR lasting about 7 to 12 cycles. A single record per CDR3 protein comes from TCRdb applying MiXCR to the 5' RACE reads. The sample includes approximately 690,000 distinct CDR3 sequences, 35% to 50% of them seen just once. Sequenced material: blood. The receptors stem from a man older than 75 in good health.

This clonotype was seen more than once but under ten times. This rearrangement joins TRBV7-2 to TRBJ2-7; D is perhaps TRBD2 (6 bases). The CDR3 runs to 16 residues. V shed 4 bases and J shed 0 bases, with 16 bases lying between them. CDR1 and CDR2 from the germline V gene are SGHTA and FQGNSA. The CDR3 spells CASSSGTPRSSYEQYF. CDR3 coding DNA: TGTGCCAGCAGCTCAGGGACTCCGAGGAGCTCCTACGAGCAGTACTTC.

This clonotype was picked up many times. The chain joins TRBV6-1 to TRBJ2-1; TRBD2 is a possible D gene (5 bases). The CDR3 sequence is 15 residues long. V was cut by 2 bases and J by 2 bases, with 10 bases left in between. Germline lookup yields CDR1 MNHNS and CDR2 SASEGT. The CDR3: CASSENQRPYNEQFF. CDR3 nucleotides: TGTGCCAGCAGTGAAAACCAGCGGCCCTACAATGAGCAGTTCTTC.

This clonotype has ten or more counts. The chain links TRBV6-1 to TRBJ2-3; D call uncertain. CDR3 length: 15 amino acids. V lost 1 base, J lost 0 bases, and 8 bases lay in between. Per germline, CDR1 MNHNS and CDR2 SASEGT. DNA of the CDR3: TGTGCCAGCAGTGAAGGATGGGGAAGCACAGATACGCAGTATTTT. Translated: CASSEGWGSTDTQYF.

This clonotype was observed a handful of times. The rearrangement links TRBV6-1 to TRBJ1-1; D unclear. Per the germline V gene, CDR1 is MNHNS and CDR2 is SASEGT. The CDR3 is 15 amino acids. V was shortened by 4 bases and J by 1 base, with 13 bases between the two germline ends. This CDR3 reads CASSVKVSGNTEAFF. The DNA for the CDR3 is TGTGCCAGCAGTGTTAAGGTCTCGGGGAACACTGAAGCTTTCTTT.

The chain joins TRBV5-1 to TRBJ2-5; possible D gene TRBD1, 6 bases. The CDR3 loop spans 15 amino acids. CDR1 is SGHRS, CDR2 YFSETQ, per germline. The ends were cut back, 0 bases at V and 1 base at J, with 10 bases in the middle. This chain's CDR3 is CASSLGTVSQETQYF. In DNA form, the CDR3 reads TGCGCCAGCAGCTTGGGGACAGTATCCCAAGAGACCCAGTACTTC.

This clonotype has a handful of counts. The chain employs TRBV20-1 and TRBJ2-1; 8 bases map to TRBD1. The CDR3 is 15 amino acids. Losses at the gene ends were 1 base for V and 0 bases for J; bases not matched to a gene: 2. The germline gives CDR1 DFQATT, CDR2 SNEGSKA (reference sequence). CDR3 amino acids: CSARVTGGSYNEQFF. As DNA, the CDR3 is TGCAGTGCTAGAGTCACAGGGGGCTCCTACAATGAGCAGTTCTTC.

The rearrangement links TRBV4-2 to TRBJ2-4, with TRBD1 matching 7 bases. The better agreement between TRBJ2-7 and the DNA end casts doubt on the J call. CDR3 size: 13 residues. Germline loops: CDR1 LGHNA, CDR2 YNFKEQ. In DNA form, the CDR3 reads TGTGCCAGCGGGACAGTGAACCCCCACGAGCAGTACTTC. Protein: CASGTVNPHEQYF.

The chain recombines TRBV6-1 with TRBJ1-2, with a weak D call TRBD1 (5 bases). The CDR3 runs 14 residues. Germline loops: CDR1 MNHNS, CDR2 SASEGT. Deletions cut 6 bases from V and 2 bases from J, with 13 bases between. CDR3 DNA: TGTGCCAGCAGCGTTATAGACAGCAACTATGGCTACACCTTC. This encodes CASSVIDSNYGYTF.

This clonotype was seen more than once but under ten times. The chain carries TRBV6-2 or TRBV6-3 and TRBJ2-1; maybe TRBD1 (5 bases). V was shortened by 2 bases and J by 2 bases, with 10 bases between the two germline ends. Germline loops: CDR1 MNHEY, CDR2 SVGEGT. This CDR3 region has 15 residues. The CDR3 nucleotides are TGTGCCAGCAGTTACAGGGGCCTAGCCTACAATGAGCAGTTCTTC. Protein product: CASSYRGLAYNEQFF.

This clonotype was observed a single time. Relative to the germline gene, one junction end is altered; a read error may explain this. DNA of the CDR3: TGCAGTGCTAGAGATGGGGAGGTACAAGAGATCCAGTACTTC. This encodes CSARDGEVQEIQYF. The chain carries TRBV20-1 and TRBJ2-5, with TRBD2 as a possible D gene (6 bases). The CDR3 is made up of 14 amino acids. Germline loops: CDR1 DFQATT, CDR2 SNEGSKA (reference sequence).

As for this clonotype: This could be a read error, since a much larger clone is one nucleotide away. This sequence joins TRBV29-1 and TRBJ2-4, with TRBD1 matching 10 bases. TRBJ2-7 matches the DNA end more closely, so the J call is doubtful. The CDR3 is 13 amino acids. CDR1 SQVTM and CDR2 ANQGSEA come from the germline V gene. CDR3 sequence: CSVEGTGDYEQYF. CDR3 DNA: TGCAGCGTGGAAGGGACAGGGGACTACGAGCAGTACTTC.

This clonotype showed up just a few times. This chain links TRBV24-1 with TRBJ2-1, with unresolved D. V lost 3 bases and J lost 10, with 12 bases in between. CDR3 size: 13 residues. Looked up from germline, CDR1 is KGHDR and CDR2 is SFDVKD. This CDR3 reads CATSDTDKEEQFF. CDR3 bases: TGTGCCACCAGTGATACCGACAAGGAAGAGCAGTTCTTC.

On this clonotype: No conserved phenylalanine or tryptophan ends this CDR3, so it is likely a read error. The chain is built from TRBV7-2 and TRBJ2-1, with D unclear. Germline V lookup: CDR1 SGHTA, CDR2 FQGNSA. The germline V and J ends were trimmed by 5 bases and 11 bases, with 19 bases remaining between them. The CDR3 is 14 residues long. CDR3 region: CASSRPSMATKQFI. The CDR3 DNA reads as TGTGCCAGCAGCCGTCCCTCCATGGCTACCAAGCAGTTCATC.

The CDR3 loop is CASSQVGGASTEAFF. CDR3 nucleotides: TGTGCCAGCAGCCAAGTAGGGGGCGCGAGCACTGAAGCTTTCTTT. The chain uses TRBV4-2 and TRBJ1-1, with TRBD1 identical over 7 bases. The length of the CDR3 is 15 residues. The germline gives CDR1 LGHNA, CDR2 YNFKEQ. Trimming at V came to 1 base and at J to 4 bases, leaving 6 bases not matched to a gene.

Turning to this clonotype: Mismatch with germline at one junction end may stem from a read error. The V and J genes are TRBV20-1 and TRBJ1-5; 7 nucleotides match TRBD1. The CDR3 extends over 16 amino acids. Looked up from germline, CDR1 is DFQATT and CDR2 is SNEGSKA (reference sequence). This CDR3 is CSARVGTATPNQPRHF. Here the CDR3 DNA reads TGCAGTGCTAGAGTAGGGACAGCCACTCCCAATCAGCCCCGGCATTTT.

V gene TRBV6-2 or TRBV6-3 combines with J gene TRBJ2-1, with 11 bases fitting TRBD2. Judging by the DNA end, TRBJ2-7 fits better; the J call may be wrong. This CDR3 has 13 residues. Germline V gene data show CDR1 as MNHEY and CDR2 as SVGEGT. CDR3 sequence (DNA): TGTGCCAGCAGTTACCTAGCGGGAGGTGAGCAGTACTTC. It specifies CASSYLAGGEQYF.

This chain joins TRBV6-2 or TRBV6-3 and TRBJ1-5; 8 nucleotides line up with TRBD1. Per the germline V gene, CDR1 is MNHEY and CDR2 is SVGEGT. The CDR3 runs to 12 residues. The J segment lost 5 bases and the V segment lost 11 bases, leaving 5 bases of the junction unmatched. Here the CDR3 reads CAGKTGDQPQHF. As DNA, the CDR3 is TGTGCCGGTAAGACAGGGGATCAGCCCCAGCATTTT.

The rearrangement links TRBV27 to TRBJ1-4; 8 bases map to TRBD1. The CDR3 covers 15 residues. The V and J ends lost 5 bases and 7 bases, in that order; junction bases with no gene match: 9. Looked up from germline, CDR1 is MNHEY and CDR2 is SMNVEV (reference sequence). CDR3 loop: CASSPQGARSEKLFF. In DNA, the CDR3 is TGTGCCAGCAGTCCTCAGGGGGCGCGGAGTGAAAAACTGTTTTTT.

The chain is built from TRBV20-1 and TRBJ2-3; 9 nucleotides line up with TRBD1. The CDR3 length is 13 residues. V was pared by 6 bases and J by 4 bases, with 5 bases of the junction left unmatched. Germline assignment: CDR1 DFQATT and CDR2 SNEGSKA (reference sequence). Here the CDR3 DNA reads TGCAGTGCGGGACAGGGTTATTCAGATACGCAGTATTTT. Protein sequence: CSAGQGYSDTQYF.

The chain combines TRBV4-1 with TRBJ2-3; 7 bases are a match to TRBD2. CDR3 length: 16 amino acids. The V and J ends lost 3 bases and 4 bases, in that order; junction bases with no gene match: 10. Germline assignment: CDR1 MGHRA and CDR2 YSYEKL. In DNA form, the CDR3 reads TGCGCCAGCAGCCACTCGGGTAGCGGGTCCTCAGATACGCAGTATTTT. Translation gives CASSHSGSGSSDTQYF.

V gene TRBV5-5 combines with J gene TRBJ1-1; no clear D gene. Trimming removed 0 bases from V and 7 bases from J, with 10 bases in between. The CDR3 covers 13 residues. Germline CDR1 reads SGHKS; CDR2 reads YYEKEE (reference sequence). For the CDR3, the DNA is TGTGCCAGCAGCTTGGGACCGTACTGTGAAGCTTTCTTT. Translation: CASSLGPYCEAFF. Looking up the rest from reference TRBV5-5 and TRBJ1-1 gives the full variable domain: DAGVTQSPTHLIKTRGQQVTLRCSPISGHKSVSWYQQVLGQGPQFIFQYYEKEERGRGNFPDRFSARQFPNYSSELNVNALLLGDSALYLCASSLGPYCEAFFGQGTRLTVV.